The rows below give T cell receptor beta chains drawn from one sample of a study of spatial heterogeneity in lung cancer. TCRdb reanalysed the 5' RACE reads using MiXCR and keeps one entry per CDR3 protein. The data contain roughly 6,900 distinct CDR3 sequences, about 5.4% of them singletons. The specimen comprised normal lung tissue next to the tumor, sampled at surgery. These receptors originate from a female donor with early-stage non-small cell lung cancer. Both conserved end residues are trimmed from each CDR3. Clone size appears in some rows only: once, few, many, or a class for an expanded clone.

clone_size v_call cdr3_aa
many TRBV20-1 SAIPLRTSGNQETQY
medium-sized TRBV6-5 ASSLTQGSQPQH
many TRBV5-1 ASSLTGVNEQF
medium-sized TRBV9 ASSVTARSSYEQY
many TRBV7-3 ASRPAGTSGSDTQY
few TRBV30 AWSSGTVNEKLF
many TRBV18 ASSRRGEGETQY
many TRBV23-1 ASTQGQVYEQY
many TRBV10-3 AISGGDAWGVGNTIY
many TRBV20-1 SASASGRANEQF
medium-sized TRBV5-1 ASSLAGESPLYEQY
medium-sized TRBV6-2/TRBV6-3 ASSYAGGYTDTQY
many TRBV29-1 SVDDRKGENTEAF
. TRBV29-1 SVDLAGRETQY
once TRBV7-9 ASSFGELILEQY
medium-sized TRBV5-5 ASSSRLAGGRELF
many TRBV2 ASSAQGGSDTQY
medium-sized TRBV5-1 ASRAEGGRGETQY